A selection of T cell receptor beta chains follows, all from one sample in a study of shared clonotypes between healthy human individuals. Generated by immunoSEQ multiplex PCR, the TCRdb table keeps only in-frame clones and is missing some. This table has 2.3 million or so clones, 85% to 95% appearing once. Specimen: naive CD4+ T cells from PBMCs. The receptors stem from a man younger than 30 in good health. Some clones in this sample may be carry-over from other donors' samples. The CDR3 runs from the conserved cysteine through the conserved F or W. The D gene is left open where the match is weak. Only some rows state a clone size, as once, few, many or a class for expanded clones.

CDR3	DNA	size	D	V	J
CAWSNRFESSSYEQYF	TGTGCCTGGAGTAATCGGTTCGAATCAAGCTCCTACGAGCAGTACTTC	-	-	TRBV30	TRBJ2-7
CASSPATGELFF	TGTGCCAGCAGCCCGGCCACCGGGGAGCTGTTTTTT	-	-	TRBV5-4	TRBJ2-2
CASSPGGARRNEQYF	TGTGCCAGCAGCCCCGGGGGGGCCCGCCGGAACGAGCAGTACTTC	-	TRBD2	TRBV28	TRBJ2-7
CASSGLAGAYNEQFF	TGCGCCAGCTCAGGACTAGCGGGAGCGTACAATGAGCAGTTCTTC	-	TRBD2	TRBV5-1	TRBJ2-1
CASRREDNVLTF	TGTGCCAGCAGACGTGAAGACAACGTCCTGACTTTC	once	-	TRBV28	TRBJ2-6
CASASSTSGSPDTQYF	TGTGCTAGTGCTTCGTCGACTAGCGGGAGCCCAGATACGCAGTATTTT	-	TRBD2	TRBV12-5	TRBJ2-3
CASTRGGQGTYGYTF	TGTGCCAGCACCCGCGGAGGACAGGGAACTTACGGCTACACCTTC	-	TRBD1	TRBV27	TRBJ1-2
CAISASRGPHEQFF	TGTGCCATCAGTGCCTCCCGGGGTCCGCATGAGCAGTTCTTC	-	-	TRBV10-3	TRBJ2-1
CASSEIGRRTGAYGYTF	TGTGCCAGCAGCGAGATTGGCCGCAGGACAGGGGCCTATGGCTACACCTTC	-	-	TRBV21-1	TRBJ1-2
CASSLGTQGSQETQYF	TGCGCCAGCAGCTTGGGGACACAGGGTTCCCAAGAGACCCAGTACTTC	-	-	TRBV5-1	TRBJ2-5
CASSLMGQGDTEAFF	TGTGCCAGCAGTCTAATGGGACAGGGAGACACTGAAGCTTTCTTT	-	TRBD1	TRBV6-1	TRBJ1-1